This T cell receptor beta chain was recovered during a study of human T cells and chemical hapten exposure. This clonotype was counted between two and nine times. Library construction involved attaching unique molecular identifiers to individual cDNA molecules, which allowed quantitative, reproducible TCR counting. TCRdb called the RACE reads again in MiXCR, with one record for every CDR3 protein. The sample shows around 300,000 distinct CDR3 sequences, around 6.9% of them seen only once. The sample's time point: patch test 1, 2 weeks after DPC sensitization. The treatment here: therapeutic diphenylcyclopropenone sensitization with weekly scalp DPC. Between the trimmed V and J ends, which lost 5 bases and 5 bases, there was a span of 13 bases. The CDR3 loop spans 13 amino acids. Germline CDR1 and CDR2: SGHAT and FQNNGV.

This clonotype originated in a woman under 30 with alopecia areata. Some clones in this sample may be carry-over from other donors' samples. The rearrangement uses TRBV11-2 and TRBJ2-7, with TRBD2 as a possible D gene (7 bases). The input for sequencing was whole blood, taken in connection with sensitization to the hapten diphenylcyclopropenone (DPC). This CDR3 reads CASSPGGGDEQYF. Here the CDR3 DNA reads TGTGCCAGCAGCCCGGGGGGCGGGGACGAGCAGTACTTC.